This T cell receptor beta chain was observed in a study of shared clonotypes between healthy human individuals. Study details: The cohort had a couple of women and a few men, ages 18 to 49.

TCRdb keeps only in-frame clones here, not all; method: immunoSEQ multiplex PCR. The data show over a million clones, roughly 74% seen once. CD45RA+ naive and CD45RA-negative memory subsets were separated from CD4+ cells. The CDR3 length is 15 residues. Germline-derived CDR1 and CDR2 are SGHRS and YFSETQ. Unmatched junction bases numbered 8, after V lost 1 base and J lost 9 bases. The chain couples TRBV5-1 to TRBJ2-1, with 9 positions matching TRBD2. The clonotype was recovered from a young man in good health. Some clones in this sample may be carry-over from other donors' samples. What was sequenced was memory CD4+ T cells from PBMCs. The subset was: CD45RA-negative fraction. CDR3 in amino acids: CASSLKLAGPSEQFF. The DNA of the CDR3 is TGCGCCAGCAGCTTGAAGCTAGCGGGACCTTCTGAGCAGTTCTTC.